This is a list of T cell receptor beta chains from one sample in a study of PD-L1 blockade in urothelial cancer. Clones were read by immunoSEQ multiplex PCR, and TCRdb kept only the in-frame ones, dropping some. The table lists around 30,000 clones, around 80% of them singletons. Here the sequenced sample was PBMCs, taken around atezolizumab (anti-PD-L1) treatment. These receptors all stem from a man between 70 and 80 years old with urothelial cancer. Both conserved end residues are trimmed from each CDR3.

V gene,J gene,CDR3 length,CDR3 protein
TRBV23-1,TRBJ2-1,10,ASSRGSGEQF
TRBV7-2,TRBJ2-5,10,ASRLVPRTQY
TRBV19,TRBJ1-5,13,ASTIGTASNQPQH
TRBV7-8,TRBJ2-1,13,ASSRDRATYNEQF
TRBV6-1,TRBJ1-1,13,ASSDRGVGVAQAF
TRBV13,TRBJ2-1,13,ASSELAGPYNEQF
TRBV28,TRBJ2-2,13,ASSLGGSRTGELF
TRBV19,TRBJ1-4,13,ASSIPTGVNEKLF
TRBV7-9,TRBJ1-3,13,ASGWDRGPGNTIY
TRBV5-1,TRBJ2-1,12,ASTPRADYNEQF
TRBV6-5,TRBJ2-1,13,ASRSPGLGNNEQF
TRBV2,TRBJ2-5,13,ASREEREYQETQY
TRBV15,TRBJ2-1,13,ATSTRTRGLNEQF
TRBV5-8,TRBJ2-3,14,ASTRVLAASTDTQY
TRBV27,TRBJ1-2,13,ASSPPTGGYYGYT
TRBV5-6,TRBJ1-3,15,ASSSTRTGSSGNTIY
TRBV2,TRBJ1-1,10,ASTPEDTEAF
TRBV5-1,TRBJ2-5,15,ASSSGLAGGFWETQY
TRBV5-6,TRBJ2-7,13,ASSGTGDGNYEQY
TRBV7-2,TRBJ2-1,17,ASSLRGGSLAGSYNEQF
TRBV7-2,TRBJ1-1,11,ASSFTGVAQAF
TRBV15,TRBJ1-5,13,ATSRDTESNQPQH
TRBV11-3,TRBJ2-1,13,ASSLGDRVGDEQF
TRBV7-3,TRBJ2-3,11,ASSSRGWRTQY
TRBV29-1,TRBJ1-5,11,SVEPSPGQPQH
TRBV9,TRBJ2-7,12,ASSVGVGSYEQY
TRBV5-6,TRBJ2-3,14,ASSLFLRGGTDTQY
TRBV4-1,TRBJ2-3,10,ASSHPGGTQY
TRBV5-1,TRBJ2-1,13,ASSLVGLASDEQF
TRBV7-2,TRBJ1-1,12,ASSLQFMNTEAF
TRBV7-9,TRBJ1-1,12,ASSLAAGWTEAF
TRBV5-1,TRBJ2-7,13,ASSKLQGNSYEQY
TRBV29-1,TRBJ1-1,8,SVLRGEAF